Listed below are T cell receptor beta chains from one sample, sequenced in a study of blood T cell repertoires in COVID-19. Clones were read by immunoSEQ multiplex PCR, and TCRdb kept only the in-frame ones, dropping some. The sample yields more than 200,000 clones, more than 65% seen once. Sequenced sample: peripheral blood. The receptor set was obtained from a woman aged 40 to 55 who had recovered from COVID-19. CDR3s include the opening cysteine and the closing phenylalanine or tryptophan. Fields, in order: clone size, J gene, V gene, D gene, CDR3 DNA, CDR3 protein. A D gene is named only where the DNA matches it firmly. A row's size may be missing; if present it is once, few, many or a size class.

size: NA
J: TRBJ1-6
V: TRBV3-1/TRBV3-2
D: TRBD1
DNA: TGTGCCAGCAGCCAACGAAGACAGGGATTTAATTCACCCCTCCACTTT
CDR3: CASSQRRQGFNSPLHF

size: NA
J: TRBJ2-5
V: TRBV5-1
D: TRBD2
DNA: TGCGCCAGCAGCCTAACTCTAGCGGGGGGCTTCCAGACCCAGTACTTC
CDR3: CASSLTLAGGFQTQYF

size: NA
J: TRBJ2-3
V: TRBV7-2
D: NA
DNA: TGTGCCAGCAGCTTTGGTCTAGCGGATACGCAGTATTTT
CDR3: CASSFGLADTQYF

size: NA
J: TRBJ2-3
V: TRBV6-2/TRBV6-3
D: NA
DNA: TGTGCCAGCAGTTACTCCCCACAGGGCTCTAGCACAGATACGCAGTATTTT
CDR3: CASSYSPQGSSTDTQYF

size: NA
J: TRBJ2-2
V: TRBV2
D: NA
DNA: TGTGCCAGCCAAGGACAGCGCCTCAACACCGGGGAGCTGTTTTTT
CDR3: CASQGQRLNTGELFF

size: once
J: TRBJ2-2
V: TRBV4-1
D: NA
DNA: TGCGCCAGCAGCCAAGACGCAGGGGCGAGGGGAGTCGGGGAGCTGTTTTTT
CDR3: CASSQDAGARGVGELFF

size: NA
J: TRBJ1-5
V: TRBV18
D: NA
DNA: TGTGCCAGCCGAAAGGGGGTCAGCAATCAGCCCCAGCATTTT
CDR3: CASRKGVSNQPQHF

size: NA
J: TRBJ1-1
V: TRBV6-5
D: NA
DNA: TGTGCCAGCAGGCCGGGACAAAAGAACACTGAAGCTTTCTTT
CDR3: CASRPGQKNTEAFF

size: NA
J: TRBJ1-4
V: TRBV7-9
D: TRBD1
DNA: TGTGCCAGCAGCCTCCGGGACAGGGGTGAAAAACTGTTTTTT
CDR3: CASSLRDRGEKLFF

size: NA
J: TRBJ1-1
V: TRBV11-2
D: NA
DNA: TGTGCCAGCAGCCCTGCGATGAACACTGAAGCTTTCTTT
CDR3: CASSPAMNTEAFF

size: once
J: TRBJ2-7
V: TRBV9
D: NA
DNA: TGTGCCTACATCGGGGGACAACCTTTAGCGGGCCCGGCCAACGAGCAGTACTTC
CDR3: CAYIGGQPLAGPANEQYF

size: NA
J: TRBJ2-7
V: TRBV28
D: NA
DNA: TGTGCCAGCGAGACGGGGGGCGGCTCCTACGAGCAGTACTTC
CDR3: CASETGGGSYEQYF

size: NA
J: TRBJ1-5
V: TRBV6-5
D: TRBD1
DNA: TGTGCCAGCGACCAGGGACAGGACCCCCAGCCCCAGCATTTT
CDR3: CASDQGQDPQPQHF

size: NA
J: TRBJ1-6
V: TRBV2
D: NA
DNA: TGTGCCAGCAGTGAAGCCGGATTTCGGGATTCACCCCTCCACTTT
CDR3: CASSEAGFRDSPLHF

size: NA
J: TRBJ1-2
V: TRBV18
D: TRBD1
DNA: TGTGCCAGCTCACTAGGACAGGGATCTCCAACTAACTATGGCTACACCTTC
CDR3: CASSLGQGSPTNYGYTF

size: NA
J: TRBJ1-6
V: TRBV19
D: TRBD1
DNA: TGTGCCAGTAGTACGCGACAGGGTTTAGGATCACCCCTCCACTTT
CDR3: CASSTRQGLGSPLHF

size: NA
J: TRBJ1-3
V: TRBV14
D: NA
DNA: TGTGCCAGCAGCCAACCTTCTGGAAACACCATATATTTT
CDR3: CASSQPSGNTIYF

size: NA
J: TRBJ2-7
V: TRBV11-3
D: NA
DNA: TGTGCCAGCAGCCCCGGCGGCTTTACCTTCGAGCAGTACTTC
CDR3: CASSPGGFTFEQYF

size: NA
J: TRBJ1-6
V: TRBV11-3
D: NA
DNA: TGTGCCAGCAGCTCCCGGGGAACACCACCATCACCCCTCCACTTT
CDR3: CASSSRGTPPSPLHF

size: NA
J: TRBJ1-4
V: TRBV3-1/TRBV3-2
D: NA
DNA: TGTGCCAGCAGCCAAGGTCAGATTAATGAAAAACTGTTTTTT
CDR3: CASSQGQINEKLFF

size: NA
J: TRBJ1-2
V: TRBV29-1
D: TRBD1
DNA: TGCAGCGAGAGGGACAGGCGGTCGGGTGGCTACACCTTC
CDR3: CSERDRRSGGYTF

size: NA
J: TRBJ2-7
V: TRBV5-4
D: TRBD2
DNA: TGTGCCAGCAGCTTGGCCGGCAGCGGGGGGATTTACGAGCAGTACTTC
CDR3: CASSLAGSGGIYEQYF

size: NA
J: TRBJ1-2
V: TRBV9
D: TRBD1
DNA: TGTGCCAGCAGCGTAGCCCGGACAGGGGTTGGCTACACCTTC
CDR3: CASSVARTGVGYTF

size: NA
J: TRBJ2-3
V: TRBV9
D: NA
DNA: TGTGCCAGCAGCGGAAATCTCGGGGGTGGCACGCAGTATTTT
CDR3: CASSGNLGGGTQYF

size: NA
J: TRBJ2-3
V: TRBV7-9
D: TRBD1
DNA: TGTGCCAGCAGCGCTCCACAGGGGGCGCAAAGAGATACGCAGTATTTT
CDR3: CASSAPQGAQRDTQYF

size: NA
J: TRBJ2-3
V: TRBV3-1/TRBV3-2
D: TRBD2
DNA: TGTGCCAGCAGCCCCGTTTCGGCGGGGGGCACAGATACGCAGTATTTT
CDR3: CASSPVSAGGTDTQYF

size: NA
J: TRBJ1-5
V: TRBV11-3
D: NA
DNA: TGTGCCAGCAGCCAACATAATTCGCCGCAGACCGACTATAGCAATCAGCCCCAGCATTTT
CDR3: CASSQHNSPQTDYSNQPQHF

size: NA
J: TRBJ2-5
V: TRBV3-1/TRBV3-2
D: TRBD1
DNA: TGTGCCAGCAGCCGGACAGGGGAGACCCAGTACTTC
CDR3: CASSRTGETQYF

size: NA
J: TRBJ1-5
V: TRBV12-3/TRBV12-4
D: NA
DNA: TGTGCCAGCAGTGCGACAGGCTTCCAGCCCCAGCATTTT
CDR3: CASSATGFQPQHF

size: NA
J: TRBJ2-1
V: TRBV6-1
D: TRBD2
DNA: TGTGCCAGCAGTGAAATGGTAGCGGGGTACAATGAGCAGTTCTTC
CDR3: CASSEMVAGYNEQFF

size: once
J: TRBJ2-1
V: TRBV7-7
D: NA
DNA: TGTGCTAGCAGCTTAGATGACAGTGTTAATGAGCAGTTCTTC
CDR3: CASSLDDSVNEQFF

size: few
J: TRBJ1-2
V: TRBV12-3/TRBV12-4
D: NA
DNA: TGTGCCAGCAGTCCAGGGTTCGGCTACACCTTC
CDR3: CASSPGFGYTF

size: NA
J: TRBJ1-1
V: TRBV7-8
D: TRBD1
DNA: TGTGCCAGCAGCTGGGACAGTACGAACACTGAAGCTTTCTTT
CDR3: CASSWDSTNTEAFF

size: few
J: TRBJ1-5
V: TRBV7-9
D: NA
DNA: TGTGCCAGCAGCTTAAAAGAGGGTCAGCCCCAGCATTTT
CDR3: CASSLKEGQPQHF

size: NA
J: TRBJ2-1
V: TRBV19
D: NA
DNA: TGTGCCAGTAGTACCGACTTCACCAATGAGCAGTTCTTC
CDR3: CASSTDFTNEQFF

size: once
J: TRBJ1-5
V: TRBV28
D: NA
DNA: TGTGCCAGCAGTCCCCCGGTGCAGCCCCAGCATTTT
CDR3: CASSPPVQPQHF

size: once
J: TRBJ1-3
V: TRBV11-3
D: NA
DNA: TGTGCCAGCAGCTCGAGACAGGCATTTGGAAACACCATATATTTT
CDR3: CASSSRQAFGNTIYF

size: few
J: TRBJ1-1
V: TRBV7-9
D: NA
DNA: TGTGCCAGCAGCCCTTGGACGGCTAAATCAGGGGAGAACACTGAAGCTTTCTTT
CDR3: CASSPWTAKSGENTEAFF

size: NA
J: TRBJ2-6
V: TRBV19
D: NA
DNA: TGTGCCAGTAGTATCGGTTCTGGGGCCAACGTCCTGACTTTC
CDR3: CASSIGSGANVLTF

size: NA
J: TRBJ2-7
V: TRBV20-1
D: TRBD1
DNA: TGCAGTGCTAGTTCATGGGACAGGGGATCGGACGAGCAGTACTTC
CDR3: CSASSWDRGSDEQYF